This TCR beta chain was sequenced during a study of cytomegalovirus exposure and HLA in healthy donors. General observations from the study: Earlier analysis looked at TCR beta V segments, and most were productive about 90% or about 30% of the time. When presence/absence was analysed, sequencing depth was taken to be roughly uniform across donors. Several top significant clusters appeared, in a later analysis, to be linked to common viral pathogens.

Both 60 Vbeta primers and 13 Jbeta primers went into the PCR. Libraries were prepared by immunoSEQ multiplex PCR; TCRdb keeps only in-frame clonotypes and omits some of them. The data show about 130,000 clones, less than 80% seen once. Concerning this clone: Its target is not known.

Trimming took off 3 bases at V and 4 bases at J, with 22 bases between the two ends. The CDR3 is 16 amino acids. In germline, CDR1 is GTSNPN, CDR2 SVGIG (reference sequence). Sequencing was carried out using PBMCs. The V and J genes are TRBV30 and TRBJ2-7; tentatively, D is TRBD1 (7 bases). The clonotype was recovered from a man in his forties or fifties in good health and CMV-seropositive. Written as DNA, the CDR3 is TGTGCCTGGAGGACCGGCGCGGGACAGACTTTGTACGAGCAGTACTTC. It is translated as CAWRTGAGQTLYEQYF.